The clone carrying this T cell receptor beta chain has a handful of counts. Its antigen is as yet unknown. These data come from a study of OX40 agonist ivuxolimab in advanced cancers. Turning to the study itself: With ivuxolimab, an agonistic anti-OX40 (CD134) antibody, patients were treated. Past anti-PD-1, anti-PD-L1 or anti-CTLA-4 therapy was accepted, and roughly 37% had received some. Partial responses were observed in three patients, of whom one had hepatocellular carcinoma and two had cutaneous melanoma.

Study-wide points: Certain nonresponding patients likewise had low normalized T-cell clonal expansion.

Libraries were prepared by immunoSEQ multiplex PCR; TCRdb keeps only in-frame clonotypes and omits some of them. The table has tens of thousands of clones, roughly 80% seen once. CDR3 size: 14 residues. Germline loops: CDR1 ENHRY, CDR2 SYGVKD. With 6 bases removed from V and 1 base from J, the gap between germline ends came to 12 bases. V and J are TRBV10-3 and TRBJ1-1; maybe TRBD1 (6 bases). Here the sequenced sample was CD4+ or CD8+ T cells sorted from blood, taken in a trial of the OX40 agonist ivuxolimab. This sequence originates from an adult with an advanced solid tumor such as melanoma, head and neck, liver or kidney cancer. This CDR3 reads CAISRTARNTEAFF. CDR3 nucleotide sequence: TGTGCCATCAGCAGGACAGCCCGGAACACTGAAGCTTTCTTT.